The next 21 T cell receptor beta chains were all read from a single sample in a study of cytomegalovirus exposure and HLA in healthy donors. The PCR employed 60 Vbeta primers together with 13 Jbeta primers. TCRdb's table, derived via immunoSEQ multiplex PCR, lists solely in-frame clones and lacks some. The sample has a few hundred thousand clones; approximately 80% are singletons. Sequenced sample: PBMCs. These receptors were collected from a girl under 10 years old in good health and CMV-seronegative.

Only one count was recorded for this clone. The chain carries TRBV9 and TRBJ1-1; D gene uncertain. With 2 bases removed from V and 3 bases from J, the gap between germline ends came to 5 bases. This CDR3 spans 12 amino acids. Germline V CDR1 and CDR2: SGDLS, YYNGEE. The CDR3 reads CASSVSDTEAFF. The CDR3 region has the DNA TGTGCCAGCAGCGTTTCGGACACTGAAGCTTTCTTT.

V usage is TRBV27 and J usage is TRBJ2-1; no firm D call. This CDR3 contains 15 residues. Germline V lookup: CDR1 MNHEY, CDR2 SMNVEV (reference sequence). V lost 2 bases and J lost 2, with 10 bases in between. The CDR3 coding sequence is TGTGCCAGCAGTTTACTAGGTCCACCCTACAATGAGCAGTTCTTC. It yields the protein CASSLLGPPYNEQFF.

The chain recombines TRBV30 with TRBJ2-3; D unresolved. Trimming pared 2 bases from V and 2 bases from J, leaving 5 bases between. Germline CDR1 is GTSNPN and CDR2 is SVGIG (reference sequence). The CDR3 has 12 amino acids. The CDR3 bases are TGTGCCTGGAGTCCCCACACAGATACGCAGTATTTT. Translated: CAWSPHTDTQYF.

The CDR3 region is CASSSLPGQRLFHYGYTF. CDR3 bases: TGTGCCAGCAGTAGCCTCCCGGGACAGCGGTTGTTCCATTATGGCTACACCTTC. The chain recombines TRBV2 with TRBJ1-2, with 7 bases fitting TRBD1. Germline lookup yields CDR1 SNHLY and CDR2 FYNNEI. Losses at the gene ends were 5 bases for V and 5 bases for J; bases not matched to a gene: 20. This CDR3 spans 18 amino acids.

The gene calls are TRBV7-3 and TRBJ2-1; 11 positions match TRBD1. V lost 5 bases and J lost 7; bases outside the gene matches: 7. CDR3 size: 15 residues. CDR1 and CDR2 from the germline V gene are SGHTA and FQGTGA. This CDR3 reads CASSLAGQGANEQFF. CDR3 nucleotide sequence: TGTGCCAGCAGCCTAGCTGGACAGGGGGCGAATGAGCAGTTCTTC.

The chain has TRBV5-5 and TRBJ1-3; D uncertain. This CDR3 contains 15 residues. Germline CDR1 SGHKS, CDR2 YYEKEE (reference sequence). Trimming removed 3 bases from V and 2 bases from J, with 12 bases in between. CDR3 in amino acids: CASSSFSTTGNTIYF. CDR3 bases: TGTGCCAGCAGCTCCTTCTCCACAACTGGAAACACCATATATTTT.

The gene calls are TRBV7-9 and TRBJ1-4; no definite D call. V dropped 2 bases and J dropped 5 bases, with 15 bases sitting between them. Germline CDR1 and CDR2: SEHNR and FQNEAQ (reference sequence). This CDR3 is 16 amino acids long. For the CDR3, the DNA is TGTGCCAGCAGCTTAACCTCAGGCCTCCGAAATGAAAAACTGTTTTTT. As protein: CASSLTSGLRNEKLFF.

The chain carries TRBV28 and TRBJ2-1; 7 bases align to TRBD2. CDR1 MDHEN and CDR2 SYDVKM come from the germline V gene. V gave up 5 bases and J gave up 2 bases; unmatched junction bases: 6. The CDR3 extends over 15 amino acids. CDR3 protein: CASSAPSGAYNEQFF. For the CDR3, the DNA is TGTGCCAGCAGTGCCCCCAGCGGGGCCTACAATGAGCAGTTCTTC.

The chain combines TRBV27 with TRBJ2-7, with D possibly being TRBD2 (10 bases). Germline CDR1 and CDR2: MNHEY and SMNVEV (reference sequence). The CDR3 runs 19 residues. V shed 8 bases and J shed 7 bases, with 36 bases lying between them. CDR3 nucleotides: TGTGCCAGCCTAAGGACAGGGGAAGGGGATAGCGGGGGGTTCAGGGAGCAGTACTTC. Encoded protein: CASLRTGEGDSGGFREQYF.

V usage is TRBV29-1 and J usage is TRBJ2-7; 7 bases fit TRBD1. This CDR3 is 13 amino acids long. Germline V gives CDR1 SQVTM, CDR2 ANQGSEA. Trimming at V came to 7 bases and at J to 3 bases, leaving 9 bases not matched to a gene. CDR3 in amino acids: CSALDRLNYEQYF. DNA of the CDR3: TGCAGCGCCCTGGACAGGTTAAACTACGAGCAGTACTTC.

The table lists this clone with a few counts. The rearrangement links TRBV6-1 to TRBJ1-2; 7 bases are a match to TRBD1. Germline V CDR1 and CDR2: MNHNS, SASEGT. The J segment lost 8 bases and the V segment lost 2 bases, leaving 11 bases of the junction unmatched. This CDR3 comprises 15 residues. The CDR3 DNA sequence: TGTGCCAGCAGTGAATCCGGGACAGTGACGTCGGGCTACACCTTC. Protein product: CASSESGTVTSGYTF.

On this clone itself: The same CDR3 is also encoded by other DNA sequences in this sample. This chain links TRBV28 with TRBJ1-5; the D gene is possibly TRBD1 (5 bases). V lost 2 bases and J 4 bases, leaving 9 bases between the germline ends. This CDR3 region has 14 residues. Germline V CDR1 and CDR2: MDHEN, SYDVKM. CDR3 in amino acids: CASSLPQGNQPQHF. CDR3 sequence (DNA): TGTGCCAGCAGTTTACCCCAGGGTAATCAGCCCCAGCATTTT.

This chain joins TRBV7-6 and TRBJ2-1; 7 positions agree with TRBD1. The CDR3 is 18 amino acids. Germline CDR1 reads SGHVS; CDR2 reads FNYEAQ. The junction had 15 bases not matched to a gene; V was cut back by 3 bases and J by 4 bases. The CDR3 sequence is CASSFLKTGPTPYNEQFF. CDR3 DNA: TGTGCCAGCAGCTTTTTAAAGACAGGGCCAACCCCTTACAATGAGCAGTTCTTC. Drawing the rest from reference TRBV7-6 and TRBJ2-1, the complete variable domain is GAGVSQSPRYKVTKRGQDVALRCDPISGHVSLYWYRQALGQGPEFLTYFNYEAQQDKSGLPNDRFSAERPEGSISTLTIQRTEQRDSAMYRCASSFLKTGPTPYNEQFFGPGTRLTVL.

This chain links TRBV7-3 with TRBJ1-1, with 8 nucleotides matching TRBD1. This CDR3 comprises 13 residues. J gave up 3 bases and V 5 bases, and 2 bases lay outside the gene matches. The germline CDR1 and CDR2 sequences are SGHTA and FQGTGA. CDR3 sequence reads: CASSTQGDTEAFF. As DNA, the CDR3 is TGTGCCAGCAGCACACAGGGGGACACTGAAGCTTTCTTT.

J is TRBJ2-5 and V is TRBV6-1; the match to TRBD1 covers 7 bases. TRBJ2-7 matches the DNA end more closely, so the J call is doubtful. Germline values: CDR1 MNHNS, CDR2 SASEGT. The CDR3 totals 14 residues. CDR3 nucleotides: TGTGCCAGCAGTGCAGGGGGTCTTACCTACGAGCAGTACTTC. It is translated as CASSAGGLTYEQYF.

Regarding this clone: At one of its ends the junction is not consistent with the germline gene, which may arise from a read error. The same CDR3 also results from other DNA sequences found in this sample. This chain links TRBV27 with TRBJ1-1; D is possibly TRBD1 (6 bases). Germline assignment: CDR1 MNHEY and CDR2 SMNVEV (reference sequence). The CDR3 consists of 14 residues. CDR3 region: CASSLLGGGTEAFF. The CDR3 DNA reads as TGTGCCAGCAGCTTATTAGGGGGTGGCACTGAAGCTTTCTTT.

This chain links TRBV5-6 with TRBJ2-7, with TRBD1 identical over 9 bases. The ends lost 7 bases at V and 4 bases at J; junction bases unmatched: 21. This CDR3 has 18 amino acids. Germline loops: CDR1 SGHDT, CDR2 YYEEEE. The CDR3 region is CASVSRVRRDRAFYEQYF. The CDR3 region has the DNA TGTGCCAGCGTTTCCCGAGTCCGCCGGGACAGGGCTTTTTACGAGCAGTACTTC.

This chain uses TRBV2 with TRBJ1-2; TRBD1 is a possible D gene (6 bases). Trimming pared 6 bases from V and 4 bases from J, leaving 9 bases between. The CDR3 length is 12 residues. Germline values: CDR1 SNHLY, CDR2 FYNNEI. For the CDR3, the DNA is TGTGCCAGCAGAGAACAGGGCTATGGCTACACCTTC. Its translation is CASREQGYGYTF.

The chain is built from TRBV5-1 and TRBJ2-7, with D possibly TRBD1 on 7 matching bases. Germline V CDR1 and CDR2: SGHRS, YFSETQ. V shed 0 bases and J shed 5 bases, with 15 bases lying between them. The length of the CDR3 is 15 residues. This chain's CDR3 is CASSLAGQGGHEQYF. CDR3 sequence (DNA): TGCGCCAGCAGCTTGGCCGGGCAGGGGGGCCACGAGCAGTACTTC. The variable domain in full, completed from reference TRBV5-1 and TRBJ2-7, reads KAGVTQTPRYLIKTRGQQVTLSCSPISGHRSVSWYQQTPGQGLQFLFEYFSETQRNKGNFPGRFSGRQFSNSRSEMNVSTLELGDSALYLCASSLAGQGGHEQYFGPGTRLTVT.

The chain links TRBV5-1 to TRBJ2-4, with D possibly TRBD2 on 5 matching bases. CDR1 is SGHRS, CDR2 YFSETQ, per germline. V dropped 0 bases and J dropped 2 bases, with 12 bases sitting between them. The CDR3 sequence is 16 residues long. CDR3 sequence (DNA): TGCGCCAGCAGCTTGGCCGAGGGTGTGACCAAAAACATTCAGTACTTC. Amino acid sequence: CASSLAEGVTKNIQYF.

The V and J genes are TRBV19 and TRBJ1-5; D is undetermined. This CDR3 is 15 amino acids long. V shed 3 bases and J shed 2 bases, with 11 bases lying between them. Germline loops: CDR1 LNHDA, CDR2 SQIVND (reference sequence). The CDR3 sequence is CASSIIWEGNQPQHF. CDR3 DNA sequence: TGTGCCAGTAGTATCATATGGGAGGGCAATCAGCCCCAGCATTTT.